These 14 T cell receptor beta chains were sequenced from one sample in a study of T-cell reconstitution after alpha-beta-depleted transplantation in children. As it was prepared, the TCRbeta library received unique molecular identifiers. TCRdb fed the PCR reads into MiXCR, producing one record per CDR3 protein. The sample gives around 670,000 distinct CDR3 sequences, around 13% of which show up once; 0.79% is in the top ten. Here the sequenced sample was PBMCs, taken before TCRalphabeta/CD19-depleted stem cell transplant. The source of these receptors is a girl aged 2-10 years with congenital amegakaryocytic thrombocytopenia, due to receive a stem cell transplant.

This clonotype was recorded many times. The J gene is TRBJ2-5, the V gene TRBV7-8, with a weak D call TRBD2 (5 bases). V was clipped by 5 bases and J by 2 bases, with 12 bases between them. Germline lookup yields CDR1 SGHVS and CDR2 FQNEAQ. The CDR3 has 14 amino acids. CDR3 in DNA: TGTGCCAGCAGCCCCGGGCGGGTACAAGAGACCCAGTACTTC. Translated, it gives CASSPGRVQETQYF.

The chain recombines TRBV29-1 with TRBJ1-2, with 9 bases matching TRBD1. The germline V gene has CDR1 SQVTM and CDR2 ANQGSEA. The V gene end was trimmed by 8 bases and the J gene end by 0 bases; junction bases not matched to a gene: 7. CDR3 length: 14 amino acids. The CDR3 DNA sequence: TGCAGCACTTTGACAGGGGGAACTAACTATGGCTACACCTTC. Amino acids: CSTLTGGTNYGYTF.

The chain recombines TRBV6-2 or TRBV6-3 with TRBJ2-5; TRBD2 aligns across 9 bases. V trimming: 2 bases; J trimming: 3 bases; junction bases outside the gene matches: 4. The CDR3 has 15 amino acids. Germline V gene sequence: CDR1 MNHEY, CDR2 SVGEGT. CDR3 in DNA: TGTGCCAGCAGTTACACGATAGCGGGAGAAGAGACCCAGTACTTC. Its translation is CASSYTIAGEETQYF.

In this sample, this clonotype turned up a few times. This rearrangement joins TRBV5-6 to TRBJ2-2; possible D gene TRBD1, 6 bases. CDR3 size: 16 residues. Germline-derived CDR1 and CDR2 are SGHDT and YYEEEE. Between the trimmed V and J ends, which lost 0 bases and 8 bases, there was a span of 17 bases. The CDR3 coding sequence is TGTGCCAGCAGCTTGGTTCCCACACCAGGGGTGGGGGAGCTGTTTTTT. It specifies CASSLVPTPGVGELFF.

This clonotype was recorded many times. This sequence joins TRBV3-1 and TRBJ1-6; D uncertain. V was pared by 1 base and J by 8 bases, with 3 bases between. The CDR3 has 12 residues. CDR1 is LGHDT, CDR2 YNNKEL, per germline (reference sequence). In DNA, the CDR3 is TGTGCCAGCAGCCAAGGGCATTCACCCCTCCACTTT. It encodes CASSQGHSPLHF.

The V call is TRBV20-1, the J call TRBJ2-4; D is undetermined. CDR1 is DFQATT and CDR2 is SNEGSKA in the germline V gene (reference sequence). This CDR3 has 14 amino acids. The ends were cut back, 3 bases at V and 0 bases at J, with 9 bases in the middle. Written as DNA, the CDR3 is TGCAGTGCTAGGGGCCCTCTAGCCAAAAACATTCAGTACTTC. Its protein is CSARGPLAKNIQYF.

The CDR3 protein is CASSPTGKKGYGYTF. CDR3 nucleotide sequence: TGTGCCAGCAGCCCAACAGGGAAAAAAGGCTATGGCTACACCTTC. The V and J genes are TRBV7-9 and TRBJ1-2, with D tentatively TRBD1 (6 bases). V lost 5 bases and J 4 bases, leaving 17 bases between the germline ends. CDR1 is SEHNR and CDR2 is FQNEAQ in the germline V gene (reference sequence). This CDR3 has 15 amino acids.

This chain joins TRBV14 and TRBJ2-1; tentative D call: TRBD2 (5 bases). V was trimmed by 1 base and J by 12 bases, leaving 16 bases between them. The CDR3 totals 14 residues. Germline CDR1 reads SGHDN; CDR2 reads FVKESK. The CDR3 bases are TGTGCCAGCAGCCAAGCGGGGTTCACCAGAGGGCAGTTCTTC. This translates into CASSQAGFTRGQFF.

A word on this clonotype: This may stem from a read error, because a much larger clone lies one nucleotide away. V is TRBV4-2 and J is TRBJ2-7; D possibly corresponds to TRBD2 (5 bases). CDR1 is LGHNA and CDR2 is YNFKEQ in the germline V gene. The CDR3 totals 14 residues. The CDR3 nucleotides are TGTGTCAGCAGCCAAGATGTGGCGGGCTACGAGCAGTACTTC. As protein: CVSSQDVAGYEQYF.

Concerning this clonotype: A read error is possible here, since a much larger clone lies one base away. The V call is TRBV12-3 or TRBV12-4, the J call TRBJ2-3; 7 bases fit TRBD2. V lost 3 bases, J lost 0 bases, and 6 bases stayed unmatched. The CDR3 totals 16 residues. CDR3 protein: CASSFRMTSSTDTQYF. CDR3 DNA sequence: TGTGCCAGCAGTTTTCGGATGACTAGCAGCACAGATACGCAGTATTTT.

This clonotype has ten or more counts. The chain has TRBV21-1 and TRBJ2-7; the listed D gene, TRBD1, was not tested against the DNA. TRBV21-1 counts as a pseudogene. The CDR3 totals 15 residues. The CDR3 DNA reads TGTGCCAGCAGCAACCCAGTCCGACAGGCATACGAGCAGTACTTC. It codes for CASSNPVRQAYEQYF.

The table lists this clonotype with many counts. The junction departs from germline at one end; a sequencing error may be responsible. The chain links TRBV5-1 to TRBJ2-2, with 8 positions matching TRBD1. The CDR3 spans 16 residues. In germline, CDR1 is SGHRS, CDR2 YFSETQ. Written as DNA, the CDR3 is TGCGCCAGCAGCTACACCGGGACAGGCAACATCGGGGAGCTGTTTTTT. It translates to CASSYTGTGNIGELFF.

This clonotype has ten or more counts. CDR3 in amino acids: CASSRDPDRPRETQYF. In DNA form, the CDR3 reads TGTGCCAGCAGTCGCGATCCGGACAGGCCCAGGGAGACCCAGTACTTC. V and J are TRBV28 and TRBJ2-5; 7 bases line up with TRBD1. Trimming took 5 bases from V and 5 from J; bases not matched to a gene: 14. Looked up from germline, CDR1 is MDHEN and CDR2 is SYDVKM. The CDR3 has 16 amino acids.

About this clonotype: A much larger clonotype is one base distant, so this may be a read error. The chain uses TRBV20-1 and TRBJ1-5; 7 bases agree with TRBD1. The CDR3 is 15 residues long. Germline CDR1 and CDR2: DFQATT and SNEGSKA (reference sequence). The CDR3 region is CSARGMGQLNQPLHF. DNA of the CDR3: TGCAGTGCTAGAGGTATGGGACAGCTCAATCAGCCCCTGCATTTT.